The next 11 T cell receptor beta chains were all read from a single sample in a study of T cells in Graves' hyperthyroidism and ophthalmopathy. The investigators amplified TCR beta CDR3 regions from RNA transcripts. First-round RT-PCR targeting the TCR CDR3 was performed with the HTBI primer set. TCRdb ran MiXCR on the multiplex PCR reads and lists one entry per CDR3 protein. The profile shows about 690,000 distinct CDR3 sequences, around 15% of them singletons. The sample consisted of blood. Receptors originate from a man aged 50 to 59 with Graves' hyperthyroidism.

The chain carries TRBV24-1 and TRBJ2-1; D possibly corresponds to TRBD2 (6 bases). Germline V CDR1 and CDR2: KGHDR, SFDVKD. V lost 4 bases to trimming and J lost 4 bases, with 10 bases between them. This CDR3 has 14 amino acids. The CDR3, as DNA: TGTGCCACCAGTGACTACGGGAGTTACAATGAGCAGTTCTTC. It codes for CATSDYGSYNEQFF.

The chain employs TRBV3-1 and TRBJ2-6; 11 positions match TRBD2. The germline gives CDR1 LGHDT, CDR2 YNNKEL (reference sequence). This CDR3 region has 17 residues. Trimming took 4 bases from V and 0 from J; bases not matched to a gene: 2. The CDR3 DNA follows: TGTGCCAGCAGCCGGGGACTAGCGGACTCTGGGGCCAACGTCCTGACTTTC. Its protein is CASSRGLADSGANVLTF.

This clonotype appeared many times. The CDR3 is CASSVDGFSNQPQHF. The CDR3 region has the DNA TGTGCCAGCAGCGTAGATGGGTTTAGCAATCAGCCCCAGCATTTT. The V call is TRBV9, the J call TRBJ1-5; unclear D gene. The CDR3 runs to 15 residues. Germline values: CDR1 SGDLS, CDR2 YYNGEE. Trimming removed 0 bases from V and 0 bases from J, with 7 bases in between.

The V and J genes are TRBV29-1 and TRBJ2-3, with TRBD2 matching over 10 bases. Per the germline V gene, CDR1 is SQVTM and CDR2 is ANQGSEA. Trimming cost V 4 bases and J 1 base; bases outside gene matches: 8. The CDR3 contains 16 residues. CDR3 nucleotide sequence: TGCAGCGTTGTCGCTATTGGGACTAGCGGCACAGATACGCAGTATTTT. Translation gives CSVVAIGTSGTDTQYF.

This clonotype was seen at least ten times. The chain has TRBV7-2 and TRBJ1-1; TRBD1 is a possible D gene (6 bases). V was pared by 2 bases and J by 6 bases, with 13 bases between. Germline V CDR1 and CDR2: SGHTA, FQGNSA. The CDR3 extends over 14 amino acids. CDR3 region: CASSLHTQGSEAFF. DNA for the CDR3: TGTGCCAGCAGCTTACATACTCAGGGGTCTGAAGCTTTCTTT.

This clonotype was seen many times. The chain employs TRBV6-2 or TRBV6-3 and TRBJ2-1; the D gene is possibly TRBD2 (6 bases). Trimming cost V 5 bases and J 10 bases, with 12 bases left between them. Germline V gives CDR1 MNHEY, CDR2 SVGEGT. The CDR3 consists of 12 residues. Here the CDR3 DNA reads TGTGCCAGCAGTCCGTTGACTAGGGAGCAGTTCTTC. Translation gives CASSPLTREQFF.

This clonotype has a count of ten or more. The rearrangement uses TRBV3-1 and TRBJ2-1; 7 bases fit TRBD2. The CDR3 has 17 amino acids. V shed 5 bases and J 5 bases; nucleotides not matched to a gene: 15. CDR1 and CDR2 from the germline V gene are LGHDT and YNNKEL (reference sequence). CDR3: CASSSRTSSYSDNEQFF. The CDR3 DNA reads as TGTGCCAGCAGCTCCCGGACTAGTTCATATAGCGACAATGAGCAGTTCTTC.

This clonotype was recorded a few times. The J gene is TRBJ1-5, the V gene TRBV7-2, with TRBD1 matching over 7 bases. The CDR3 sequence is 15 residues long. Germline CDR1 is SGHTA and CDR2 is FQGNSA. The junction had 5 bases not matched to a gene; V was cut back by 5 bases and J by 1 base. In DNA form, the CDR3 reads TGTGCCAGCAGCCCCCGACAGGGCAGCAATCAGCCCCAGCATTTT. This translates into CASSPRQGSNQPQHF.

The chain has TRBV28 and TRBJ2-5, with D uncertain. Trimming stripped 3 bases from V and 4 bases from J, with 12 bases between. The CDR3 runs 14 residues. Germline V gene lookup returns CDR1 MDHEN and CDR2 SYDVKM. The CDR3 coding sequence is TGTGCCAGCAGTTTTGGTAGCAGGCGAGAGACCCAGTACTTC. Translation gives CASSFGSRRETQYF.

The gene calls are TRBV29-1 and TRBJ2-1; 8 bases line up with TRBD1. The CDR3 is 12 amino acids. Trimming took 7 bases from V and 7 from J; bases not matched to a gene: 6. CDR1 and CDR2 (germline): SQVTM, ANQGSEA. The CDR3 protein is CSARGPGNEQFF. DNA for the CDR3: TGCAGCGCCAGGGGGCCGGGGAATGAGCAGTTCTTC.

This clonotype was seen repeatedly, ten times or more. In DNA, the CDR3 is TGTGCCATCAGTGGGGCAGGGAGAAACACTGAAGCTTTCTTT. This codes for CAISGAGRNTEAFF. The V call is TRBV10-3, the J call TRBJ1-1; a weak D match, TRBD1 (5 bases). The CDR3 runs to 14 residues. Trimming stripped 4 bases from V and 2 bases from J, with 11 bases between. The germline V gene encodes CDR1 ENHRY and CDR2 SYGVKD.